These 11 T cell receptor beta chains were sequenced from one sample in a study of T-cell memory formation after mild COVID-19. One entry per CDR3 protein results from TCRdb running MiXCR on the 5' RACE reads. The sample contains about 110,000 distinct CDR3 sequences, around 12% of which appear only once. Sequenced sample: PBMCs or a T cell subset sorted from them (not recorded which). These receptors came from an adult woman who had mild COVID-19 (a few samples of this study predate the infection). Cell type and time point are not known.

This clonotype was counted a few times. The V gene is TRBV5-5, the J gene TRBJ1-6, with D possibly being TRBD1 (5 bases). Germline CDR1 is SGHKS and CDR2 is YYEKEE (reference sequence). V gave up 2 bases and J gave up 0 bases, with 12 bases separating them. The CDR3 consists of 17 residues. The chain's CDR3 is CASSFQGVGSYNSPLHF. DNA for the CDR3: TGTGCCAGCAGCTTCCAAGGGGTCGGCTCCTATAATTCACCCCTCCACTTT.

V gene TRBV6-6 combines with J gene TRBJ1-1, with a weak D call TRBD1 (5 bases). The CDR3 is made up of 17 amino acids. Germline loops: CDR1 MNHNY, CDR2 SVGAGI (reference sequence). Between the trimmed V and J ends, which lost 2 bases and 4 bases, there was a span of 20 bases. The CDR3 nucleotides read TGTGCCAGCAGTTACCCGGGAGGTGGGGGATCGGTCACTGAAGCTTTCTTT. Amino acid sequence: CASSYPGGGGSVTEAFF.

The V and J genes are TRBV27 and TRBJ1-1, with unresolved D. Germline CDR1 reads MNHEY; CDR2 reads SMNVEV (reference sequence). Trimming cost V 7 bases and J 7 bases, with 10 bases left between them. CDR3 length: 11 residues. The CDR3 nucleotides are TGTGCCAGCAAAGGAGCTCGTGAAGCTTTCTTT. This encodes CASKGAREAFF.

This clonotype was counted only a few times. This rearrangement joins TRBV7-9 to TRBJ1-6; 8 bases are a match to TRBD1. V gave up 7 bases and J gave up 7 bases; unmatched junction bases: 21. This CDR3 comprises 19 residues. Germline CDR1 SEHNR, CDR2 FQNEAQ (reference sequence). CDR3 protein: CASIDLRAGGAPWNSPLHF. DNA for the CDR3: TGTGCCAGCATCGATCTGAGGGCAGGGGGCGCCCCTTGGAATTCACCCCTCCACTTT.

This clonotype turned up a few times. The rearrangement joins TRBV4-2 to TRBJ1-5; D perhaps matches TRBD1 (5 bases). The ends were cut back, 1 base at V and 1 base at J, with 8 bases in the middle. This CDR3 spans 15 amino acids. Germline loops: CDR1 LGHNA, CDR2 YNFKEQ. In DNA form, the CDR3 reads TGTGCCAGCAGCCAAGGGGACGGGAGCAATCAGCCCCAGCATTTT. Protein: CASSQGDGSNQPQHF.

This clonotype has more than one count but fewer than ten. The chain recombines TRBV5-1 with TRBJ1-1, with D unresolved. The CDR3 sequence is 13 residues long. Trimming left V 0 bases short and J 6 bases short, with 9 bases between. The germline V gene has CDR1 SGHRS and CDR2 YFSETQ. The CDR3 sequence is CASSLETLSEAFF. CDR3 in DNA: TGCGCCAGCAGCTTGGAAACGTTATCTGAAGCTTTCTTT.

This clonotype has more than one count but fewer than ten. J is TRBJ2-3 and V is TRBV6-5; D gene ambiguous. Per germline, CDR1 MNHEY and CDR2 SVGAGI. This CDR3 region has 15 residues. V was pared by 6 bases and J by 5 bases, with 18 bases between. The CDR3 protein is CASSLTPRVRDTQYF. The CDR3 coding sequence is TGTGCCAGCAGCTTAACCCCCCGAGTCAGAGATACGCAGTATTTT.

This clonotype was picked up a small number of times. The J gene is TRBJ2-3, the V gene TRBV6-5, with unresolved D. This CDR3 contains 11 residues. Germline V gene lookup returns CDR1 MNHEY and CDR2 SVGAGI. V was clipped by 8 bases and J by 1 base, with 4 bases between them. The CDR3 protein is CASGRTDTQYF. CDR3 DNA sequence: TGTGCCAGCGGGCGCACAGATACGCAGTATTTT.

This clonotype was detected only a few times. The chain couples TRBV13 to TRBJ1-6; no clear D gene. The germline V gene encodes CDR1 PRHDT and CDR2 FYEKMQ (reference sequence). V lost 4 bases, J lost 10 bases, and 14 bases lay in between. The CDR3 covers 14 residues. CDR3 residues: CASSSTGTGSPLHF. The CDR3 DNA sequence: TGTGCCAGCAGCTCGACTGGAACGGGATCACCCCTCCACTTT.

This clonotype has a handful of counts. This rearrangement joins TRBV5-1 to TRBJ2-3; TRBD1 or TRBD2 may be the D gene (7 bases each). The CDR3 is 17 residues long. V lost 0 bases to trimming and J lost 3 bases, with 17 bases between them. CDR1 is SGHRS and CDR2 is YFSETQ in the germline V gene. In DNA, the CDR3 is TGCGCCAGCAGCTTGGGACAGGGATATAGCGGGACAGATACGCAGTATTTT. Encoded protein: CASSLGQGYSGTDTQYF. The variable domain in full, with the rest retrieved from reference TRBV5-1 and TRBJ2-3, is KAGVTQTPRYLIKTRGQQVTLSCSPISGHRSVSWYQQTPGQGLQFLFEYFSETQRNKGNFPGRFSGRQFSNSRSEMNVSTLELGDSALYLCASSLGQGYSGTDTQYFGPGTRLTVL.

The rearrangement links TRBV11-2 to TRBJ2-3; D not certain. The CDR3 loop spans 13 amino acids. V lost 1 base and J lost 4, with 6 bases in between. Germline-derived CDR1 and CDR2 are SGHAT and FQNNGV. The CDR3: CASSLVRADTQYF. CDR3 coding DNA: TGTGCCAGCAGCTTAGTCCGGGCAGATACGCAGTATTTT.